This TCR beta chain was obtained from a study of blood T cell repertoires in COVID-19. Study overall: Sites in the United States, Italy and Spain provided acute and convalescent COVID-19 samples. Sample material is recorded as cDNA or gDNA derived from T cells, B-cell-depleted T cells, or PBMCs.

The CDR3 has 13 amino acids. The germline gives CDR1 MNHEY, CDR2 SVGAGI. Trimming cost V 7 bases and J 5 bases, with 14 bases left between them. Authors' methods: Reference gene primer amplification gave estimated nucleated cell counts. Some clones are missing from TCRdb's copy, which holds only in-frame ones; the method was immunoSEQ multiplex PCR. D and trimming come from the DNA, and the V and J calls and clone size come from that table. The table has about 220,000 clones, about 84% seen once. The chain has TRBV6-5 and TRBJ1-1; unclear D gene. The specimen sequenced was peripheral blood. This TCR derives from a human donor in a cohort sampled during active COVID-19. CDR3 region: CASNPPGRTEAFF. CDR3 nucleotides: TGTGCCAGCAACCCCCCGGGTAGGACTGAAGCTTTCTTT.